This T cell receptor beta chain derives from a study of blood T cells in healthy people across ages. Study context: Roughly one uniquely barcoded beta molecule per two T cells was captured.

Unmatched junction bases numbered 5, after V lost 6 bases and J lost 2 bases. Germline CDR1 reads MNHEY; CDR2 reads SVGEGT. There are 14 residues in the CDR3. Alongside a J-beta primer mix, a sample-barcoded 5' primer served in a second PCR lasting roughly 7 to 11 cycles. TCRdb processed the 5' RACE reads anew with MiXCR; each CDR3 protein has one entry. The data contain some 1.6 million distinct CDR3 sequences, about 31% of them seen just once; the ten biggest clones take up about 11%. Individuals who donated were healthy Caucasians from Russia aged roughly 6 to 100. Sequenced material: blood. The sequence derives from a woman in her twenties or thirties in good health. The chain uses TRBV6-2 or TRBV6-3 and TRBJ2-7; TRBD2 aligns across 9 bases. The CDR3 region is CASRLAGSTYEQYF. The CDR3 DNA reads as TGTGCCAGCAGGCTAGCGGGAAGCACCTACGAGCAGTACTTC.